A single sample gave rise to the 27 T cell receptor beta chains below, sequenced in a study of T cells in Graves' hyperthyroidism and ophthalmopathy. Amplified TCR beta CDR3 regions derived from RNA transcripts. HTBI primers were used for first-round RT-PCR of the TCR CDR3. A single record per CDR3 protein comes from TCRdb applying MiXCR to the multiplex PCR reads. The sample holds under 200,000 distinct CDR3 sequences; roughly 9.4% are singletons and the top ten take more than 20%. The sample consisted of blood. These receptors all stem from a woman younger than 35 with Graves' hyperthyroidism that later progressed to Graves' ophthalmopathy.

The table lists this clonotype with many counts. This chain uses TRBV14 with TRBJ2-3; D remains unclear. The CDR3 loop spans 15 amino acids. Germline V gene lookup returns CDR1 SGHDN and CDR2 FVKESK. Trimming stripped 1 base from V and 2 bases from J, with 10 bases between. The CDR3 is CASSQGTEYTDTQYF. The CDR3 DNA sequence: TGTGCCAGCAGCCAAGGGACGGAATACACAGATACGCAGTATTTT.

This clonotype was seen at least ten times. The chain employs TRBV11-1 and TRBJ2-7; the D is unclear. CDR1 and CDR2 (germline): SGHAT, FQDESV (reference sequence). The CDR3 covers 12 residues. Trimming stripped 2 bases from V and 2 bases from J, with 4 bases between. CDR3 in amino acids: CASSLTTYEQYF. The CDR3 bases are TGTGCCAGCAGCTTAACAACCTACGAGCAGTACTTC.

This clonotype showed up many times. The chain combines TRBV7-3 with TRBJ1-1, with D unresolved. CDR1 SGHTA and CDR2 FQGTGA come from the germline V gene. This CDR3 is built from 15 residues. V shed 2 bases and J shed 4 bases, with 14 bases lying between them. For the CDR3, the DNA is TGTGCCAGCAGCTTATATCCAGGAGGTGGCACTGAAGCTTTCTTT. This encodes CASSLYPGGGTEAFF.

This clonotype came up a few times. Sequence at one end of the junction differs from germline and may be a read error. The chain has TRBV29-1 and TRBJ1-3; weak D call: TRBD1 (5 bases). This CDR3 region has 12 residues. Germline V gene lookup returns CDR1 SQVTM and CDR2 ANQGSEA. The CDR3 loop reads CRVGGSRNTIYF. In nucleotides, the CDR3 is TGCCGCGTTGGGGGGAGTAGAAACACCATATATTTT.

Ten or more counts support this clonotype. V usage is TRBV2 and J usage is TRBJ2-1; 7 nucleotides align to TRBD2. The CDR3 covers 14 residues. V dropped 6 bases and J dropped 0; count of bases not matched to a gene: 2. From germline, CDR1 is SNHLY and CDR2 FYNNEI. CDR3 residues: CASRAGTSYNEQFF. The CDR3 DNA reads as TGTGCCAGCAGAGCGGGGACCTCCTACAATGAGCAGTTCTTC.

This clonotype has a count of ten or more. V gene TRBV28 combines with J gene TRBJ2-2; D call uncertain. The CDR3 runs 14 residues. The V and J ends lost 1 base and 1 base respectively, with 4 bases between them. Germline assignment: CDR1 MDHEN and CDR2 SYDVKM. The DNA of the CDR3 is TGTGCCAGCAGTTTATTGGTGAACACCGGGGAGCTGTTTTTT. Protein sequence: CASSLLVNTGELFF. The variable domain in full, with the rest retrieved from reference TRBV28 and TRBJ2-2, is DVKVTQSSRYLVKRTGEKVFLECVQDMDHENMFWYRQDPGLGLRLIYFSYDVKMKEKGDIPEGYSVSREKKERFSLILESASTNQTSMYLCASSLLVNTGELFFGEGSRLTVL.

This clonotype was recorded many times. The rearrangement joins TRBV3-1 to TRBJ2-1; 13 bases line up with TRBD2. CDR1 is LGHDT, CDR2 YNNKEL, per germline (reference sequence). The CDR3 is 15 amino acids. V shed 8 bases and J 7 bases; nucleotides not matched to a gene: 8. The CDR3 protein is CASVTSGGDGNEQFF. In DNA form, the CDR3 reads TGTGCCAGCGTAACTAGCGGGGGGGATGGGAATGAGCAGTTCTTC.

This clonotype showed up many times. The J gene is TRBJ1-3, the V gene TRBV7-2, with 7 bases fitting TRBD1. This CDR3 is built from 15 residues. V shed 3 bases and J 2 bases; nucleotides not matched to a gene: 4. CDR1 and CDR2 (germline): SGHTA, FQGNSA. CDR3 nucleotide sequence: TGTGCCAGCAGCTTCGACAGGGCGACTGGAAACACCATATATTTT. This codes for CASSFDRATGNTIYF.

This clonotype was found many times. The V gene is TRBV30, the J gene TRBJ1-1; D remains unclear. CDR3 length: 13 amino acids. Per germline, CDR1 GTSNPN and CDR2 SVGIG (reference sequence). Trimming shortened V by 4 bases and J by 1 base, and 10 bases separated the two germline ends. Here the CDR3 reads CAWNRRGNTEAFF. In nucleotides, the CDR3 is TGTGCCTGGAATCGACGGGGGAACACTGAAGCTTTCTTT.

This clonotype was seen at least ten times. This chain joins TRBV3-1 and TRBJ2-4, with 10 bases aligning to TRBD1. Trimming at V came to 4 bases and at J to 5 bases, leaving 5 bases not matched to a gene. Germline CDR1 reads LGHDT; CDR2 reads YNNKEL (reference sequence). This CDR3 spans 15 amino acids. The CDR3 DNA reads as TGTGCCAGCAGCCGGATAGGGACAGGGGAAAACATTCAGTACTTC. This translates into CASSRIGTGENIQYF.

This clonotype was seen only a few times. The chain joins TRBV7-9 to TRBJ2-1; D unresolved. CDR1 is SEHNR, CDR2 FQNEAQ, per germline (reference sequence). The CDR3 covers 16 residues. The V and J ends lost 0 bases and 5 bases respectively, with 14 bases between them. CDR3 in amino acids: CASSLATGSAHNEQFF. The DNA of the CDR3 is TGTGCCAGCAGCTTAGCGACGGGTTCTGCTCACAATGAGCAGTTCTTC.

This clonotype appeared many times. This rearrangement joins TRBV24-1 to TRBJ1-5; D unresolved. CDR3 size: 14 residues. The germline V gene has CDR1 KGHDR and CDR2 SFDVKD. Trimming left V 3 bases short and J 7 bases short, with 12 bases between. CDR3 loop: CATSDTSYGQPQHF. The CDR3 DNA is TGTGCCACCAGTGATACGTCATACGGGCAGCCCCAGCATTTT.

The chain links TRBV20-1 to TRBJ1-4, with D possibly matching TRBD1 (5 bases). Trimming cost V 4 bases and J 4 bases, with 10 bases left between them. Germline lookup yields CDR1 DFQATT and CDR2 SNEGSKA (reference sequence). The CDR3 has 13 amino acids. CDR3 in DNA: TGCAGTGCTACTCCAGGGCTTAATGAAAAACTGTTTTTT. It specifies CSATPGLNEKLFF.

J is TRBJ1-1 and V is TRBV5-4; D call uncertain. V was trimmed by 0 bases and J by 1 base, leaving 10 bases between them. The germline V gene encodes CDR1 SGHNT and CDR2 YYREEE (reference sequence). The CDR3 is 15 amino acids. The CDR3 nucleotides read TGTGCCAGCAGCTTGGTCGGAATTGGGAACACTGAAGCTTTCTTT. This encodes CASSLVGIGNTEAFF.

The rearrangement links TRBV18 to TRBJ2-2; the D is unclear. The V gene lost 3 bases and the J gene lost 6 bases, with 2 bases spanning the gap. Looked up from germline, CDR1 is KGHSH and CDR2 is LQKENI. The CDR3 is 11 amino acids. The CDR3 nucleotides are TGTGCCAGCTCACCGGCCGGGGAGCTGTTTTTT. It codes for CASSPAGELFF.

This clonotype was found many times. The chain couples TRBV2 to TRBJ2-1, with D hard to call. The CDR3 has 9 amino acids. Trimming cost V 5 bases and J 9 bases, with 2 bases left between them. Germline V gives CDR1 SNHLY, CDR2 FYNNEI. This chain's CDR3 is CASSSEQFF. CDR3 in DNA: TGTGCCAGCAGTAGTGAGCAGTTCTTC.

The gene calls are TRBV19 and TRBJ2-7, with 9 bases fitting TRBD2. The germline gives CDR1 LNHDA, CDR2 SQIVND (reference sequence). CDR3 length: 16 amino acids. V lost 5 bases to trimming and J lost 0 bases; unmatched junction nucleotides: 8. CDR3 region: CASSRPISGGSYEQYF. CDR3 sequence (DNA): TGTGCCAGTAGTCGACCGATTAGCGGGGGCTCCTACGAGCAGTACTTC.

In its sample, this clonotype was seen many times. The chain employs TRBV11-2 and TRBJ2-7, with D maybe TRBD2 (5 bases). The CDR3 loop spans 15 amino acids. Germline V gene lookup returns CDR1 SGHAT and CDR2 FQNNGV. V was clipped by 1 base and J by 1 base, with 11 bases between them. Here the CDR3 reads CASSLVETGSYEQYF. The CDR3 DNA is TGTGCCAGCAGCTTAGTAGAGACGGGATCCTACGAGCAGTACTTC.

Ten or more counts support this clonotype. This chain links TRBV20-1 with TRBJ2-4, with 7 bases lining up with TRBD1. Germline CDR1 is DFQATT and CDR2 is SNEGSKA (reference sequence). Trimming at V came to 6 bases and at J to 0 bases, leaving 11 bases not matched to a gene. CDR3 length: 16 amino acids. The CDR3 is CSASDTGALAKNIQYF. CDR3 in DNA: TGCAGTGCCAGCGATACAGGGGCCCTAGCCAAAAACATTCAGTACTTC.

In its sample, this clonotype was seen many times. V and J are TRBV6-1 and TRBJ2-5, with TRBD2 identical over 9 bases. Germline V gene lookup returns CDR1 MNHNS and CDR2 SASEGT. This CDR3 has 15 amino acids. V trimming: 5 bases; J trimming: 5 bases; junction bases outside the gene matches: 9. CDR3 sequence reads: CASSYGLAGWETQYF. The CDR3, as DNA: TGTGCCAGCAGTTACGGTCTAGCGGGGTGGGAGACCCAGTACTTC.

There are a few counts of this clonotype. The chain uses TRBV14 and TRBJ1-6, with 9 bases identical to TRBD1. Germline V gene data show CDR1 as SGHDN and CDR2 as FVKESK. The CDR3 runs to 15 residues. Trimming took 4 bases from V and 6 from J; bases not matched to a gene: 4. The DNA for the CDR3 is TGTGCCAGCAGCCCAAAGGGACAGGGTAATTCACCCCTCCACTTT. This gives the protein CASSPKGQGNSPLHF.

The V call is TRBV5-8, the J call TRBJ1-1, with 7 bases aligning to TRBD1. This CDR3 is built from 13 residues. Trimming cost V 4 bases and J 10 bases; bases outside gene matches: 10. The germline V gene encodes CDR1 SGHTS and CDR2 YDEGEE. CDR3 nucleotide sequence: TGTGCCAGCAGCCGAGGCAGGGGGAGCTTAGCTTTCTTT. Encoded protein: CASSRGRGSLAFF.

This clonotype was seen at least ten times. V and J are TRBV27 and TRBJ2-1, with 10 bases fitting TRBD1. V gave up 2 bases and J gave up 8 bases; unmatched junction bases: 9. The CDR3 is 16 residues long. Germline-derived CDR1 and CDR2 are MNHEY and SMNVEV (reference sequence). The CDR3 loop reads CASSLRRQGARDEQFF. In DNA, the CDR3 is TGTGCCAGCAGTTTACGCAGACAGGGGGCGCGGGATGAGCAGTTCTTC.

This clonotype was seen repeatedly, ten times or more. The J gene is TRBJ2-7, the V gene TRBV10-3; TRBD2 matches at 11 bases. Germline CDR1 is ENHRY and CDR2 is SYGVKD. V gave up 10 bases and J gave up 2 bases; unmatched junction bases: 4. The CDR3 loop spans 13 amino acids. Here the CDR3 DNA reads TGTGCCAACGCTAGCGGGAGGCCCTACGAGCAGTACTTC. The encoded protein is CANASGRPYEQYF.

This clonotype was seen at least ten times. The rearrangement links TRBV5-1 to TRBJ2-1; maybe TRBD1 (5 bases). Germline assignment: CDR1 SGHRS and CDR2 YFSETQ. The CDR3 is made up of 17 amino acids. V was clipped by 0 bases and J by 0 bases, with 13 bases between them. As DNA, the CDR3 is TGCGCCAGCAGCTTGGGGGGCGGCTCAAGCTCCTACAATGAGCAGTTCTTC. Translated, it gives CASSLGGGSSSYNEQFF.

This clonotype was observed at least ten times. V is TRBV7-9 and J is TRBJ2-1, with D tentatively TRBD1 (5 bases). Trimming took off 7 bases at V and 0 bases at J, with 25 bases between the two ends. The length of the CDR3 is 19 residues. CDR1 and CDR2 from the germline V gene are SEHNR and FQNEAQ (reference sequence). CDR3 protein: CASNMDAGYSTSSYNEQFF. The CDR3 DNA reads TGTGCCAGCAACATGGACGCAGGGTATTCAACGAGCTCCTACAATGAGCAGTTCTTC.

This clonotype appeared many times. The V call is TRBV27, the J call TRBJ2-3, with 8 bases matching TRBD2. Germline values: CDR1 MNHEY, CDR2 SMNVEV (reference sequence). This CDR3 is built from 14 residues. CDR3 nucleotides: TGTGCACGGGGGGGGGCGCTAGAACGAGATACGCAGTATTTT. It is translated as CARGGALERDTQYF.